These 4 T cell receptor beta chains came from one sample sequenced in a study of T-cell memory formation after mild COVID-19. TCRdb re-called the 5' RACE reads with MiXCR, one entry per CDR3 protein. Among approximately 65,000 distinct CDR3 sequences listed, roughly 17% were seen once. Sequences were obtained from PBMCs or a T cell subset sorted from them (not recorded which). The receptors shown here come from an adult woman who had mild COVID-19 (a few samples of this study predate the infection). Cell type and time point are not known.

This chain uses TRBV30 with TRBJ2-5; D gene ambiguous. The V end was cut by 3 bases, the J end by 1 base, with 9 bases between. CDR3 size: 13 residues. CDR1 and CDR2 from the germline V gene are GTSNPN and SVGIG (reference sequence). The CDR3 region has the DNA TGTGCCTGGAGACTTATAGCCCAAGAGACCCAGTACTTC. Protein sequence: CAWRLIAQETQYF.

This clonotype was counted between two and nine times. This chain uses TRBV7-9 with TRBJ2-7, with D hard to call. This CDR3 is built from 13 residues. Per the germline V gene, CDR1 is SEHNR and CDR2 is FQNEAQ (reference sequence). V was pared by 3 bases and J by 2 bases, with 8 bases between. The CDR3 bases are TGTGCCAGCAGCTTTAGCTTTACCTACGAGCAGTACTTC. This gives the protein CASSFSFTYEQYF. Complete variable domain (other parts from reference TRBV7-9 and TRBJ2-7): DTGVSQNPRHKITKRGQNVTFRCDPISEHNRLYWYRQTLGQGPEFLTYFQNEAQLEKSRLLSDRFSAERPKGSFSTLEIQRTEQGDSAMYLCASSFSFTYEQYFGPGTRLTVT.

The gene calls are TRBV29-1 and TRBJ2-3; tentatively, D is TRBD2 (5 bases). The ends were cut back, 8 bases at V and 5 bases at J, with 14 bases in the middle. The CDR3 has 12 residues. Germline V gene sequence: CDR1 SQVTM, CDR2 ANQGSEA. The CDR3 region has the DNA TGCAGCACTGACACCCGGGGAGATACGCAGTATTTT. Amino acid sequence: CSTDTRGDTQYF.

DNA of the CDR3: TGTGCCAGCACGACAGCGAACACCGGGGAGCTGTTTTTT. This sequence encodes CASTTANTGELFF. The chain couples TRBV27 to TRBJ2-2; D perhaps matches TRBD1 (5 bases). V was trimmed by 7 bases and J by 0 bases, leaving 6 bases between them. Germline V CDR1 and CDR2: MNHEY, SMNVEV (reference sequence). CDR3 length: 13 amino acids.